Listed here are 10 T cell receptor beta chains from one sample, sequenced in a study of radiotherapy plus CTLA-4 blockade in lung cancer. The method was immunoSEQ multiplex PCR; TCRdb's version includes in-frame clones alone and lacks a portion of them. Among 13,000 to 15,000 clones listed, approximately 89% were seen once. The sample here was peripheral blood, taken from a patient treated with radiotherapy plus ipilimumab. The source is a human donor with non-small cell lung cancer that progressed on radiotherapy plus ipilimumab. Some clones in this sample may be carry-over from other donors' samples.

The chain employs TRBV5-6 and TRBJ1-2, with TRBD1 matching over 7 bases. The CDR3 totals 14 residues. V gave up 4 bases and J gave up 6 bases; unmatched junction bases: 9. Germline loops: CDR1 SGHDT, CDR2 YYEEEE. The CDR3, as DNA: TGTGCCAGCAGCCCGACAGGGAGGATAGATGGCTACACCTTC. Translation: CASSPTGRIDGYTF.

The chain links TRBV6-5 to TRBJ2-1; tentatively, D is TRBD1 (6 bases). Deletions cut 8 bases from V and 4 bases from J, with 12 bases between. The CDR3 loop spans 13 amino acids. The germline V gene encodes CDR1 MNHEY and CDR2 SVGAGI. Here the CDR3 DNA reads TGTGCCAGCCGCAGGACAGCTTACAATGAGCAGTTCTTC. Amino acids: CASRRTAYNEQFF.

The chain couples TRBV11-2 to TRBJ2-5; TRBD2 might be the D (5 bases). CDR1 and CDR2 (germline): SGHAT, FQNNGV. The V end was cut by 7 bases, the J end by 2 bases, with 17 bases between. The CDR3 loop spans 15 amino acids. DNA for the CDR3: TGTGCCAGCACCTCACGTGGGAGCGGTCAAGAGACCCAGTACTTC. Encoded protein: CASTSRGSGQETQYF.

This chain connects TRBV7-2 to TRBJ1-1; no firm D call. CDR3 length: 13 amino acids. Germline V gives CDR1 SGHTA, CDR2 FQGNSA. Trimming removed 4 bases at V and 1 base at J, with 7 bases between. The CDR3 spells CASSSQQNTEAFF. DNA of the CDR3: TGTGCCAGCAGCTCACAGCAGAACACTGAAGCTTTCTTT.

The DNA for the CDR3 is TGTGCCACCAGCGATCGGGGGTTCTATGGCTACACCTTC. This translates into CATSDRGFYGYTF. The rearrangement uses TRBV15 and TRBJ1-2; D might be TRBD1 (5 bases). Trimming took off 5 bases at V and 4 bases at J, with 11 bases between the two ends. CDR3 size: 13 residues. Germline CDR1 and CDR2: LNHNV and YYDKDF (reference sequence).

The chain links TRBV9 to TRBJ1-1; D possibly corresponds to TRBD1 (5 bases). The CDR3 covers 13 residues. Trimming cost V 1 base and J 1 base, with 5 bases left between them. Germline V CDR1 and CDR2: SGDLS, YYNGEE. The CDR3 protein is CASSVRGNTEAFF. Here the CDR3 DNA reads TGTGCCAGCAGCGTAAGGGGGAACACTGAAGCTTTCTTT.

This clone was picked up a small number of times. In DNA form, the CDR3 reads TGTGCCAGCTCAGGCCAGGCGAACACTGAAGCTTTCTTT. It translates to CASSGQANTEAFF. The chain employs TRBV18 and TRBJ1-1; D is ambiguous. The germline CDR1 and CDR2 sequences are KGHSH and LQKENI. This CDR3 is built from 13 residues. The V end lost 5 bases, the J end lost 1 base, and 8 bases lay between the germline ends.

The J gene is TRBJ2-3, the V gene TRBV6-4; TRBD2 matches 10 bases. The J segment lost 4 bases and the V segment lost 2 bases, leaving 0 bases of the junction unmatched. CDR1 is MRHNA, CDR2 SNTAGT, per germline. This CDR3 region has 14 residues. CDR3 loop: CASSDSGGADTQYF. CDR3 nucleotides: TGTGCCAGCAGTGACAGCGGGGGGGCAGATACGCAGTATTTT.

The genes are TRBV9 and TRBJ2-1, with a possible D match to TRBD2 (7 bases). Between the trimmed V and J ends, which lost 3 bases and 1 base, there was a span of 17 bases. CDR1 is SGDLS and CDR2 is YYNGEE in the germline V gene. This CDR3 comprises 17 residues. CDR3 in amino acids: CASSERTAGSSYNEQFF. The CDR3 DNA is TGTGCCAGCAGCGAGAGGACAGCGGGGAGTTCCTACAATGAGCAGTTCTTC.

The rearrangement joins TRBV4-2 to TRBJ2-1; maybe TRBD2 (6 bases). Germline V gene lookup returns CDR1 LGHNA and CDR2 YNFKEQ. The length of the CDR3 is 18 residues. V gave up 1 base and J gave up 0 bases, with 16 bases separating them. The CDR3, as DNA: TGTGCCAGCAGCCAAGTTAGAGCGGGTGCGAGCTCCTACAATGAGCAGTTCTTC. Residues: CASSQVRAGASSYNEQFF.